This record covers a single T cell receptor (beta chain). Its antigen remains undetermined. The instrument was an Illumina HiSeq 2000. TCR beta cDNA libraries were prepared using 5'RACE template switching, which introduced a universal primer site and unique molecular identifiers. cDNA synthesis was primed from the TCR beta constant segment and was followed by two successive PCR amplification steps. From the authors' description of their analysis: MIGEC was used to demultiplex reads and group the reads by UMI, and MiTCR was used to assemble and quantify clonotypes. Only TCR cDNA sequences supported by at least two reads were kept to exclude erroneous sequences. The tcR package was used for downstream repertoire analysis, with clonotypes matched between fractions based on CDR3 nucleotide sequence plus V segment. VDJmatch was used to annotate antigen specificity against VDJdb, with one amino acid substitution in CDR3 allowed. TCRdb reprocessed the reads and assigns one entry to each CDR3 protein sequence, leaving out DNA. TCRdb's processing, not the authors', yielded these V and J calls. The record for this sample contains approximately 440,000 distinct CDR3 sequences. Roughly 1.4% of the sample goes to the ten largest clones.

The data derive from a study of T cells expressing NK-cell markers (dated by TCRdb to 2020 to 2021). Regarding the study in general: In sorted CD3+CD56+NKG2C+, CD3+CD56+NKG2C- and CD3+CD56-NKG2C+ T-cell subsets from 7 or 8 donors, TCR beta-chain repertoires were profiled. Among the eight sequenced donors, seven were HCMV-seropositive and one was HCMV-seronegative. The eight sequenced donors were randomly selected healthy volunteers, three men and five women. The libraries were sequenced on Illumina HiSeq 2000/2500, MiSeq or NextSeq, producing 2 x 150 bp reads.

The study at large found these results: It remained unclear whether the expanded NKG2C-expressing T cell clones were specific for HCMV antigens. For six donors, the dominant CD3+CD56+NKG2C+ clonotypes were among the top 10 CD8+ clonotypes and accounted for about 1.0-8% of CD8+ T cells. Those dominant clonotypes were again the most abundant among CD3+CD56-NKG2C+ cells in a few donors, at about 25-65%.

The CDR3 runs 15 residues from the cysteine to the phenylalanine. No coding sequence is recorded. HCMV-specific IgG was detected in serum with a commercial ELISA kit to determine HCMV serostatus. Ficoll density gradient centrifugation was used to isolate peripheral blood mononuclear cells from blood. The clonotype comes from a woman in her 50s in good health. Donor details come from another sample of the same person, matched by shared clones. The chain couples TRBV6-7 to TRBJ1-1. TRBV6-7 counts as an open reading frame of uncertain function. The source material was blood T cells: a sorted CD56 or NKG2C T cell subset, CD4+ or CD8+ T cells, or bulk PBMC T cells (not recorded which). The CDR3 reads CASSYPSEGHTEAFF.